Shown below are 17 T cell receptor beta chains from a single sample sequenced in a study of cytomegalovirus exposure and HLA in healthy donors. It was with 60 Vbeta and 13 Jbeta primers that the PCR ran. The table came from immunoSEQ multiplex PCR; TCRdb's copy has only in-frame clones and leaves some out. The table has under 300,000 clones, roughly two thirds seen once. Sequenced material: PBMCs. These receptors all stem from a female donor in good health and CMV-seronegative.

This clone has a single count. The chain combines TRBV21-1 with TRBJ1-2. TRBV21-1 is annotated as a pseudogene. The CDR3 spans 11 residues. CDR3 nucleotide sequence: TGTGCCAGCAGCGTAGCCGTGGGCTACACCTTC. Translation gives CASSVAVGYTF.

V and J are TRBV18 and TRBJ1-3; a weak D match, TRBD1 (5 bases). The CDR3 length is 14 residues. Germline CDR1 reads KGHSH; CDR2 reads LQKENI. V shed 2 bases and J shed 4 bases, with 9 bases lying between them. The CDR3 DNA follows: TGTGCCAGCTCACCATGGAGACAGGGAAACACCATATATTTT. This codes for CASSPWRQGNTIYF.

The chain uses TRBV10-1 and TRBJ2-7; tentative D call: TRBD1 (5 bases). Germline values: CDR1 WNHNN, CDR2 SYGVQD (reference sequence). CDR3 length equals 17 residues. Trimming shortened V by 8 bases and J by 4 bases, and 27 bases separated the two germline ends. The chain's CDR3 is CASRLPPAGSNFYEQYF. CDR3 in DNA: TGCGCCAGCCGCCTCCCCCCGGCAGGGTCAAATTTTTACGAGCAGTACTTC.

This chain joins TRBV7-9 and TRBJ2-7, with no clear D. Trimming stripped 5 bases from V and 2 bases from J, with 16 bases between. Germline V CDR1 and CDR2: SEHNR, FQNEAQ (reference sequence). The CDR3 spans 15 residues. The CDR3 nucleotides are TGTGCCAGCAGCCCCGAGAGAGGCCTCCCCTACGAGCAGTACTTC. It specifies CASSPERGLPYEQYF.

The V and J genes are TRBV29-1 and TRBJ1-1; tentative D call: TRBD1 (5 bases). The germline V and J ends were trimmed by 6 bases and 1 base, with 9 bases remaining between them. The germline V gene encodes CDR1 SQVTM and CDR2 ANQGSEA. The length of the CDR3 is 12 residues. CDR3 sequence reads: CSVDTGNTEAFF. The CDR3 DNA sequence: TGCAGCGTCGATACAGGGAACACTGAAGCTTTCTTT.

This chain joins TRBV9 and TRBJ1-2; a weak D match, TRBD1 (6 bases). V dropped 4 bases and J dropped 4 bases, with 17 bases sitting between them. The CDR3 is 15 residues long. Germline V gives CDR1 SGDLS, CDR2 YYNGEE. The CDR3 loop is CASSPQGDLFYGYTF. The CDR3, as DNA: TGTGCCAGCAGCCCACAGGGAGACCTTTTCTATGGCTACACCTTC.

This sequence joins TRBV19 and TRBJ2-1, with TRBD2 identical over 12 bases. The CDR3 covers 18 residues. The junction had 5 bases not matched to a gene; V was cut back by 1 base and J by 1 base. Germline V gene sequence: CDR1 LNHDA, CDR2 SQIVND (reference sequence). The DNA for the CDR3 is TGTGCCAGTAGTATAGCCCAGACTAGCGGGAGTTCCTACAATGAGCAGTTCTTC. This translates into CASSIAQTSGSSYNEQFF.

This clone turned up a few times. CDR3 protein: CASSQGQGALGTGELFF. For the CDR3, the DNA is TGCGCCAGCAGCCAGGGACAGGGGGCGTTAGGAACCGGGGAGCTGTTTTTT. The chain links TRBV4-1 to TRBJ2-2; 12 bases line up with TRBD1. The germline gives CDR1 MGHRA, CDR2 YSYEKL. This CDR3 has 17 amino acids. J was trimmed by 5 bases and V by 3 bases; bases with no gene match: 7.

This sequence joins TRBV7-9 and TRBJ1-2; 8 nucleotides align to TRBD1. Per the germline V gene, CDR1 is SEHNR and CDR2 is FQNEAQ (reference sequence). Germline trimming cut 4 bases from V and 9 bases from J; bases unmatched to any gene: 13. This CDR3 is built from 15 residues. CDR3 in amino acids: CASSSDRGRYMSYTF. CDR3 DNA sequence: TGTGCCAGCAGCTCTGACAGGGGCCGCTATATGAGCTACACCTTC. Full variable domain (remainder filled in from reference TRBV7-9 and TRBJ1-2): DTGVSQNPRHKITKRGQNVTFRCDPISEHNRLYWYRQTLGQGPEFLTYFQNEAQLEKSRLLSDRFSAERPKGSFSTLEIQRTEQGDSAMYLCASSSDRGRYMSYTFGSGTRLTVV.

This clone was seen only once. The J gene is TRBJ2-1, the V gene TRBV15; TRBD2 matches 10 bases. CDR1 and CDR2 (germline): LNHNV, YYDKDF (reference sequence). The CDR3 is made up of 16 amino acids. Trimming at V came to 0 bases and at J to 5 bases, leaving 4 bases not matched to a gene. CDR3 sequence reads: CATSRDQGLADNEQFF. CDR3 nucleotides: TGTGCCACCAGCAGAGATCAAGGACTAGCGGACAATGAGCAGTTCTTC. Based on the CDR3 plus reference TRBV15 and TRBJ2-1, the full variable domain is DAMVIQNPRYQVTQFGKPVTLSCSQTLNHNVMYWYQQKSSQAPKLLFHYYDKDFNNEADTPDNFQSRRPNTSFCFLDIRSPGLGDTAMYLCATSRDQGLADNEQFFGPGTRLTVL.

A note on this clone: Other DNA sequences from this sample encode an identical CDR3 as well. This sequence joins TRBV29-1 and TRBJ1-1; D unclear. V lost 3 bases and J 1 base, leaving 6 bases between the germline ends. This CDR3 has 12 residues. Germline CDR1 and CDR2: SQVTM and ANQGSEA. Here the CDR3 DNA reads TGCAGCGTTGACCGGGGGAACACTGAAGCTTTCTTT. Translating it yields CSVDRGNTEAFF.

This chain joins TRBV28 and TRBJ2-2; D possibly corresponds to TRBD2 (6 bases). The CDR3 has 15 amino acids. The germline V gene has CDR1 MDHEN and CDR2 SYDVKM. The germline V and J ends were trimmed by 5 bases and 2 bases, with 12 bases remaining between them. The CDR3 DNA reads as TGTGCCAGCAGTGACGCTAGCGCAAACACCGGGGAGCTGTTTTTT. Protein product: CASSDASANTGELFF. Based on the CDR3 plus reference TRBV28 and TRBJ2-2, the full variable domain is DVKVTQSSRYLVKRTGEKVFLECVQDMDHENMFWYRQDPGLGLRLIYFSYDVKMKEKGDIPEGYSVSREKKERFSLILESASTNQTSMYLCASSDASANTGELFFGEGSRLTVL.

The chain employs TRBV7-9 and TRBJ1-2, with 7 bases fitting TRBD1. Losses at the gene ends were 1 base for V and 7 bases for J; bases not matched to a gene: 9. Germline V lookup: CDR1 SEHNR, CDR2 FQNEAQ (reference sequence). CDR3 size: 15 residues. Written as DNA, the CDR3 is TGTGCCAGCAGCTTAGTGGGCAGGGGGATTGGTGGCTACACCTTC. Protein sequence: CASSLVGRGIGGYTF.

This clone was recorded a few times. V gene TRBV7-8 combines with J gene TRBJ1-1; D may be TRBD1 (6 bases). The V gene lost 1 base and the J gene lost 5 bases, with 11 bases spanning the gap. This CDR3 contains 14 residues. Germline V gene data show CDR1 as SGHVS and CDR2 as FQNEAQ. The CDR3 sequence is CASSLGRGRTEAFF. Written as DNA, the CDR3 is TGTGCCAGCAGCTTAGGCAGGGGAAGGACTGAAGCTTTCTTT.

This clone came up a few times. The chain combines TRBV6-1 with TRBJ1-1; D possibly corresponds to TRBD1 (5 bases). The CDR3 is 18 residues long. Trimming pared 4 bases from V and 0 bases from J, leaving 21 bases between. Germline V CDR1 and CDR2: MNHNS, SASEGT. CDR3 sequence reads: CASSAPLTVPSLNTEAFF. CDR3 bases: TGTGCCAGCAGTGCACCGCTGACAGTCCCATCACTGAACACTGAAGCTTTCTTT.

V gene TRBV27 combines with J gene TRBJ2-7, with a weak D call TRBD1 (6 bases). The CDR3 sequence is 15 residues long. V was clipped by 5 bases and J by 0 bases, with 14 bases between them. CDR1 is MNHEY and CDR2 is SMNVEV in the germline V gene (reference sequence). CDR3 in DNA: TGTGCCAGCAGTGCCTCCGGGACAAGCTCCTACGAGCAGTACTTC. It yields the protein CASSASGTSSYEQYF.

This clone was observed a few times. The CDR3 loop reads CASSRGPSRETQYF. The CDR3 bases are TGTGCCAGCAGCCGGGGTCCCTCTCGGGAGACCCAGTACTTC. V usage is TRBV11-3 and J usage is TRBJ2-5; a weak D match, TRBD2 (5 bases). CDR1 and CDR2 from the germline V gene are SGHNT and YENEEA. The V gene lost 5 bases and the J gene lost 5 bases, with 15 bases spanning the gap. This CDR3 comprises 14 residues.